Listed here are 9 T cell receptor beta chains from one sample, sequenced in a study of blood T cell repertoires in COVID-19. Here immunoSEQ multiplex PCR was the method, and the copy in TCRdb shows in-frame clones only, minus some. The sample includes some 150,000 clones, 84% of them seen just once. Input material: PBMCs or T cells enriched from blood (not recorded which). The receptors were sampled from a woman aged 45-59 years who had been exposed to COVID-19.

The gene calls are TRBV5-1 and TRBJ1-1, with 7 bases aligning to TRBD1. The ends lost 7 bases at V and 0 bases at J; junction bases unmatched: 15. Germline V gene lookup returns CDR1 SGHRS and CDR2 YFSETQ. The CDR3 length is 17 residues. Here the CDR3 DNA reads TGCGCCAGCGGAAGAGGCGGGACAGCCCTTATGAACACTGAAGCTTTCTTT. Encoded protein: CASGRGGTALMNTEAFF.

In nucleotides, the CDR3 is TGTGCCAGCAGCGTAACGGGACAGAGCTCCTACGAGCAGTACTTC. Translation: CASSVTGQSSYEQYF. The V and J genes are TRBV6-5 and TRBJ2-7; TRBD1 aligns across 7 bases. This CDR3 is 15 amino acids long. The V and J ends lost 6 bases and 0 bases, in that order; junction bases with no gene match: 8. Germline CDR1 MNHEY, CDR2 SVGAGI.

This chain links TRBV29-1 with TRBJ2-2; D unresolved. Germline CDR1 is SQVTM and CDR2 is ANQGSEA. The V gene lost 7 bases and the J gene lost 3 bases, with 6 bases spanning the gap. This CDR3 contains 11 residues. CDR3 nucleotides: TGCAGCGGACACCACACCGGGGAGCTGTTTTTT. The encoded protein is CSGHHTGELFF.

This sequence joins TRBV6-5 and TRBJ2-1; TRBD1 matches 9 bases. V was pared by 7 bases and J by 5 bases, with 9 bases of the junction left unmatched. The CDR3 has 15 amino acids. From germline, CDR1 is MNHEY and CDR2 SVGAGI. Here the CDR3 reads CASKGRTGVNNEQFF. The CDR3 DNA is TGTGCCAGCAAAGGTCGGACAGGGGTAAACAATGAGCAGTTCTTC.

This sequence joins TRBV27 and TRBJ2-1, with a tentative D call TRBD1 (5 bases). CDR3 length equals 16 residues. V lost 3 bases and J 1 base, leaving 13 bases between the germline ends. Germline CDR1 and CDR2: MNHEY and SMNVEV (reference sequence). CDR3 sequence (DNA): TGTGCCAGCAGTTTCCTCTCAGACAGTTCCTACAATGAGCAGTTCTTC. Its translation: CASSFLSDSSYNEQFF.

CDR3 in amino acids: CSAQRTEAFF. In nucleotides, the CDR3 is TGCAGTGCCCAACGGACTGAAGCTTTCTTT. The chain carries TRBV20-1 and TRBJ1-1; D unresolved. V was pared by 6 bases and J by 5 bases, with 7 bases between. CDR3 length equals 10 residues. Germline V gives CDR1 DFQATT, CDR2 SNEGSKA (reference sequence).

The chain uses TRBV5-6 and TRBJ2-3; 9 bases are shared with TRBD2. Germline trimming cut 2 bases from V and 0 bases from J; bases unmatched to any gene: 10. Looked up from germline, CDR1 is SGHDT and CDR2 is YYEEEE. The CDR3 length is 18 residues. CDR3 in DNA: TGTGCCAGCAGCTTCAGGATCAGCGGGAGGCCGAGCACAGATACGCAGTATTTT. Translated: CASSFRISGRPSTDTQYF.

J is TRBJ2-2 and V is TRBV5-6, with 11 bases identical to TRBD2. Germline V lookup: CDR1 SGHDT, CDR2 YYEEEE. The J segment lost 4 bases and the V segment lost 0 bases, leaving 8 bases of the junction unmatched. There are 18 residues in the CDR3. The CDR3 reads CASSLDVLTSGTTGELFF. Here the CDR3 DNA reads TGTGCCAGCAGCTTGGACGTATTGACTAGCGGGACCACCGGGGAGCTGTTTTTT.

The chain combines TRBV2 with TRBJ2-2; TRBD1 matches at 8 bases. Per the germline V gene, CDR1 is SNHLY and CDR2 is FYNNEI. Losses at the gene ends were 6 bases for V and 13 bases for J; bases not matched to a gene: 7. The CDR3 is 12 amino acids. The CDR3 DNA is TGTGCCAGCAGACCAGGACAGGGAGGGCTGTTTTTT. This encodes CASRPGQGGLFF.